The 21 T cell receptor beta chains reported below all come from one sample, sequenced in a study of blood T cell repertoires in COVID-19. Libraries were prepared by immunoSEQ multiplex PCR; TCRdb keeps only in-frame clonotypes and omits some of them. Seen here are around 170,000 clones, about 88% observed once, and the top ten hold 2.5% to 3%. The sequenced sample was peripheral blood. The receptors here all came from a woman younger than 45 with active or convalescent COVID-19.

CDR3 protein: CASSTPGTGAYEQYF. The CDR3 DNA reads TGTGCCAGTAGTACTCCAGGGACAGGTGCCTACGAGCAGTACTTC. The rearrangement joins TRBV19 to TRBJ2-7; TRBD1 aligns across 8 bases. Trimming cost V 4 bases and J 2 bases; bases outside gene matches: 7. The CDR3 loop spans 15 amino acids. From germline, CDR1 is LNHDA and CDR2 SQIVND (reference sequence).

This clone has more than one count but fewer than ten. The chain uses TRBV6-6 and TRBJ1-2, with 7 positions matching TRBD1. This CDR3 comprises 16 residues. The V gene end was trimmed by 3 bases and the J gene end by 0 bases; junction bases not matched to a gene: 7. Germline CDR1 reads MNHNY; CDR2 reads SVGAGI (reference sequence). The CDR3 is CASSYPGTASNYGYTF. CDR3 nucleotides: TGTGCCAGCAGTTATCCCGGGACAGCTTCTAACTATGGCTACACCTTC.

This chain's CDR3 is CASKVAGENEQFF. The CDR3, as DNA: TGTGCCAGTAAAGTGGCGGGAGAAAATGAGCAGTTCTTC. This sequence joins TRBV19 and TRBJ2-1, with 7 positions matching TRBD2. With 7 bases clipped from V and 7 bases from J, the junction kept 7 bases outside the gene matches. Germline loops: CDR1 LNHDA, CDR2 SQIVND (reference sequence). CDR3 length equals 13 residues.

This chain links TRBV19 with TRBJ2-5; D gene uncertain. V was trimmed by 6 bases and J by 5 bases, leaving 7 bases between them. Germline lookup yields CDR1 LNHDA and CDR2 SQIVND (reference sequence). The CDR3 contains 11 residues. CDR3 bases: TGTGCCAGTAGCAGTGTGGAGACCCAGTACTTC. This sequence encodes CASSSVETQYF.

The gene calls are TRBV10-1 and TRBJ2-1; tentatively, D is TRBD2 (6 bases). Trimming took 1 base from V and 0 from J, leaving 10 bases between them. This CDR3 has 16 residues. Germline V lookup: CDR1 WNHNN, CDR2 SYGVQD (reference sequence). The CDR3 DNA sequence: TGCGCCAGCAGTGAGTTACGGGACTTCTCCTACAATGAGCAGTTCTTC. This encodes CASSELRDFSYNEQFF.

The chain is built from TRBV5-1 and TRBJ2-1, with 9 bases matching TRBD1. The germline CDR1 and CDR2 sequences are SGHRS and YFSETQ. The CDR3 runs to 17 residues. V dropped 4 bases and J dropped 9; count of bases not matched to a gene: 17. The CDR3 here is CASSPLAPGTGLSEQFF. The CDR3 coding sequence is TGCGCCAGCAGCCCGCTGGCCCCCGGGACAGGGTTGAGTGAGCAGTTCTTC.

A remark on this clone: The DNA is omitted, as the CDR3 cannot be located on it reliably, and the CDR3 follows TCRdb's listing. This chain's CDR3 is CASSFGPGTGARILDF. The V and J genes are TRBV7-2 and TRBJ2-4; TRBD1, the table's D call, was not compared with the DNA. With termini counted, the CDR3 has 16 amino acids. The germline V gene encodes CDR1 SGHTA and CDR2 FQGNSA.

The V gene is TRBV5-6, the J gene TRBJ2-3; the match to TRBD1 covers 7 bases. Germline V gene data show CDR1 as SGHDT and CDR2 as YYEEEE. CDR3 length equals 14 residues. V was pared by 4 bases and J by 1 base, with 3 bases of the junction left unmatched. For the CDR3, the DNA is TGTGCCAGCAGCACCGGGACAGGCACAGATACGCAGTATTTT. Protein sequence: CASSTGTGTDTQYF.

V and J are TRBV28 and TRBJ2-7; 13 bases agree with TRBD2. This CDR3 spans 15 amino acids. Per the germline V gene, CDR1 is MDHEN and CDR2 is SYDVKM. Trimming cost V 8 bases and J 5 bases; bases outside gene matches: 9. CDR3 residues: CASVTGTSGNHEQYF. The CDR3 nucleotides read TGTGCCAGCGTGACGGGGACTAGCGGGAACCACGAGCAGTACTTC.

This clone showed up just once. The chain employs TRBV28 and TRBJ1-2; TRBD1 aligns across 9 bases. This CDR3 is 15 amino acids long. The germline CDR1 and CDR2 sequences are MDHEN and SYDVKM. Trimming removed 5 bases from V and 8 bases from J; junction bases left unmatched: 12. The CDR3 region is CASSIQTGQGGGYTF. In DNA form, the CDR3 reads TGTGCCAGCAGTATCCAAACGGGACAGGGCGGCGGCTACACCTTC.

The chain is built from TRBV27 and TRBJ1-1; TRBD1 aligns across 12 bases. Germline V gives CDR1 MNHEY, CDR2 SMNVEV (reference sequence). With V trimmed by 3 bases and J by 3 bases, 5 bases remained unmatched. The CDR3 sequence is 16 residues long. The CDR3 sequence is CASSFRDRGLYTEAFF. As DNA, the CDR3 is TGTGCCAGCAGTTTCCGGGACAGGGGGCTATACACTGAAGCTTTCTTT.

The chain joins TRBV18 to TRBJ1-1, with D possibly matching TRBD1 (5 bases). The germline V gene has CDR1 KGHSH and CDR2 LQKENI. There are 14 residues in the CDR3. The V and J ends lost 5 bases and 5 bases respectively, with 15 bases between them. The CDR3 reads CASSLRQSNTEAFF. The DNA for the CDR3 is TGTGCCAGCTCATTGCGACAGAGTAATACTGAAGCTTTCTTT.

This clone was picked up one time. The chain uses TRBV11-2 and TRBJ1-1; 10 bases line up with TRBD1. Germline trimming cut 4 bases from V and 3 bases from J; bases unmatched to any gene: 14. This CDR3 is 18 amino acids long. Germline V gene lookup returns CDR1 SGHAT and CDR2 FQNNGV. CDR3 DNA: TGTGCCAGCAGCTCTCCAGGGACAGGGGAAAAAGGGGACACTGAAGCTTTCTTT. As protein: CASSSPGTGEKGDTEAFF.

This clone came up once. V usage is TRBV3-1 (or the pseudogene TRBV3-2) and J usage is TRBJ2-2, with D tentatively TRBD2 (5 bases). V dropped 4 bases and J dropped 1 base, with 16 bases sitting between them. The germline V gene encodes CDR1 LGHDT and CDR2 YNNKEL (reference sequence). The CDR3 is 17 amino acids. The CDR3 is CASSRRTFRMNTGELFF. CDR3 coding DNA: TGTGCCAGCAGCCGGCGGACTTTCCGCATGAACACCGGGGAGCTGTTTTTT.

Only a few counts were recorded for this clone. Here the CDR3 DNA reads TGTGCCAGCAGCCTCGCCACCGCGGTAGGAGCTTTCTTT. Its protein product is CASSLATAVGAFF. V usage is TRBV7-2 and J usage is TRBJ1-1; D uncertain. Per germline, CDR1 SGHTA and CDR2 FQGNSA. V gave up 5 bases and J gave up 10 bases, with 17 bases separating them. The CDR3 length is 13 residues.

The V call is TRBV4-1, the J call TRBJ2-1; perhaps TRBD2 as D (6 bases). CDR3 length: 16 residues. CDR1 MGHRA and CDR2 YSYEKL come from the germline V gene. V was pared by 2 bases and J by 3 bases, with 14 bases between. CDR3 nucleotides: TGCGCCAGCAGCCAACTCGGACTAACGAACTACAATGAGCAGTTCTTC. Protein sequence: CASSQLGLTNYNEQFF.

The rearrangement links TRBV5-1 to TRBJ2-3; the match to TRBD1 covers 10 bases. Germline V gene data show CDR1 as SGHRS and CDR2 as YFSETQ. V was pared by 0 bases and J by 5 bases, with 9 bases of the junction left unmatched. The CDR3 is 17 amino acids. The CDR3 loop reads CASSLGLDRGHRDTQYF. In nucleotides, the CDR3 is TGCGCCAGCAGCTTGGGCCTCGACAGGGGGCATAGAGATACGCAGTATTTT.

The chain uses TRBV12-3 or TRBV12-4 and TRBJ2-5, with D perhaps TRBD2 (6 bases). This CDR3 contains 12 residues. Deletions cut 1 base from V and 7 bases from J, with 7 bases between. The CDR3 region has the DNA TGTGCCAGCAGTTTAGGGAGGGGGACCCAGTACTTC. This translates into CASSLGRGTQYF.

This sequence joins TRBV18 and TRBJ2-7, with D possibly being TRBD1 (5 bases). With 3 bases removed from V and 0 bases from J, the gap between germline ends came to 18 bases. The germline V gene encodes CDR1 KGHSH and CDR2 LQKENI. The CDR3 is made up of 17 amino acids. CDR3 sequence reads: CASSPHTTTVASYEQYF. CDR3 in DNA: TGTGCCAGCTCACCTCATACAACGACAGTAGCCTCCTACGAGCAGTACTTC.

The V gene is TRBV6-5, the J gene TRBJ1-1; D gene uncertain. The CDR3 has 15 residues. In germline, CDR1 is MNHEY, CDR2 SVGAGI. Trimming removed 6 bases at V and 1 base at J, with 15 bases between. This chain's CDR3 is CASSAEEGSNTEAFF. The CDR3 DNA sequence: TGTGCCAGCAGCGCCGAGGAGGGTTCGAACACTGAAGCTTTCTTT.

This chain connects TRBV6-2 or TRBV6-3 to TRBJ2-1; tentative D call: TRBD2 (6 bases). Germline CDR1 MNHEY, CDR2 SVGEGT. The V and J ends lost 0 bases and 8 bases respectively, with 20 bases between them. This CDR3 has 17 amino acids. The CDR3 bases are TGTGCCAGCAGTTACTCGACGGGAGCTTTATCGTTCTATGAGCAGTTCTTC. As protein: CASSYSTGALSFYEQFF.